The clone carrying this T cell receptor beta chain has ten or more counts. Its specificity is unknown. A sample-barcoded 5' primer and a J-beta primer mix were used in a second PCR of about 6 to 12 cycles. TCRdb ran MiXCR on the 5' RACE reads and lists one entry per CDR3 protein. Counted here are hundreds of thousands of distinct CDR3 sequences, 35% to 40% occurring once; the ten biggest clones make up under 15%. J lost 0 bases, V lost 5 bases, and 14 bases had no gene match. CDR1 is DFQATT and CDR2 is SNEGSKA in the germline V gene (reference sequence). The CDR3 covers 17 residues. The data originate from a study of blood T cells in healthy people across ages. Study-level points and caveats: Donor CMV status was unknown, possibly confounding expanded clonotype changes. PBMCs were not sorted, which prevented a conclusive comparison of naive versus antigen-experienced cells.

The chain carries TRBV20-1 and TRBJ1-1; 8 bases line up with TRBD1. The receptor's source is a man aged 18 to 30 in good health. The sample consisted of blood. The CDR3 DNA sequence: TGCAGTGCTTGGTTGGGAATGGCGACAGGGGTGAACACTGAAGCTTTCTTT. This gives the protein CSAWLGMATGVNTEAFF.